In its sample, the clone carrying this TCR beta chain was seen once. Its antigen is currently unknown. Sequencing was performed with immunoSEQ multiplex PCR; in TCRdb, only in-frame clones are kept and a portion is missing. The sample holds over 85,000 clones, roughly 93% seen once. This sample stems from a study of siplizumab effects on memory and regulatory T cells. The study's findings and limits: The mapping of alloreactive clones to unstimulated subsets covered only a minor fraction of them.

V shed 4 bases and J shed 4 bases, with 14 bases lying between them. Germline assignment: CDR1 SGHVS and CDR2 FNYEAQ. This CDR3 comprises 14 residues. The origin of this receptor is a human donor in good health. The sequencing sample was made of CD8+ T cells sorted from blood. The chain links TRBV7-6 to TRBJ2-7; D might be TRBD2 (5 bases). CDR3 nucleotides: TGTGCCAGCAGCTCCACTCGGGGTGCTTACGAGCAGTACTTC. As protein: CASSSTRGAYEQYF.